The clone carrying this T cell receptor (beta chain) was detected only a few times. The antigen remains unidentified. V was trimmed by 6 bases and J by 5 bases, leaving 16 bases between them. Germline V CDR1 and CDR2: SQVTM, ANQGSEA. The CDR3 totals 13 residues. The time point denotes: pre-treatment sample, taken before nivolumab and TIL therapy. Most excised metastases sampled were pleural nodules or supraclavicular lymph nodes. Patients were adults with stage 4 NSCLC. These data belong to a study of TIL therapy for anti-PD-1-resistant metastatic lung cancer. Background on the study: Half of patients were current or former smokers. Broader study findings: Many TIL product clones were absent from baseline tumor, suggesting clonal contraction.

This was the immunoSEQ v3 assay. Libraries were sequenced to 2.2 million or so read pairs (survey) or roughly 4.5-6 million (deep). TCRdb's table, derived via immunoSEQ multiplex PCR, lists solely in-frame clones and lacks some. The sample carries 95,000 or so clones, roughly 65% recorded once. Material: tumor tissue, obtained at baseline. The TCR originated in a person between 30 and 79 years old with non-small cell lung cancer. The chain links TRBV29-1 to TRBJ2-5; the D gene could be TRBD1 or TRBD2 (5 bases each). This chain's CDR3 is CSVRDQGPETQYF. In DNA form, the CDR3 reads TGCAGCGTCAGAGATCAGGGACCGGAGACCCAGTACTTC.